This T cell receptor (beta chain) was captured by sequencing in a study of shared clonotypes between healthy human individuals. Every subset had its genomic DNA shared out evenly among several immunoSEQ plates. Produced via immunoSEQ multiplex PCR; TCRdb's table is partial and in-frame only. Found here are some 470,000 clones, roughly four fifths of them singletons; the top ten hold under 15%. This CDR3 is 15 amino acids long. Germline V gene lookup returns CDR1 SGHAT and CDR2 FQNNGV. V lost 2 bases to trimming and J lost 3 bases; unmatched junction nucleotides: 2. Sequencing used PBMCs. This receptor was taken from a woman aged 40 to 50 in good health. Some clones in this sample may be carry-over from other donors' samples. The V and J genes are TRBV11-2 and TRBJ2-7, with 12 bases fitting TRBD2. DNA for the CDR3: TGTGCCAGCAGCTTACTAGCGGGAGGGGTCTACGAGCAGTACTTC. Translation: CASSLLAGGVYEQYF.